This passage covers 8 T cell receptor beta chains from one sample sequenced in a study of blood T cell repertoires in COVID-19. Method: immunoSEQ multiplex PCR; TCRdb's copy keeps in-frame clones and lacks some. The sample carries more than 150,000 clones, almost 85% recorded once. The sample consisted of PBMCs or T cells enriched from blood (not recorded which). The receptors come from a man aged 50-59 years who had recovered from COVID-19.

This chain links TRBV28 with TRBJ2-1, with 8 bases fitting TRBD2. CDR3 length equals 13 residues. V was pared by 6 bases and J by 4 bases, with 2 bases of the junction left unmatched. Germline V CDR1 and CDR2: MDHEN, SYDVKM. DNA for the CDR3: TGTGCCAGCAGGACTAGCGATTACAATGAGCAGTTCTTC. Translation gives CASRTSDYNEQFF.

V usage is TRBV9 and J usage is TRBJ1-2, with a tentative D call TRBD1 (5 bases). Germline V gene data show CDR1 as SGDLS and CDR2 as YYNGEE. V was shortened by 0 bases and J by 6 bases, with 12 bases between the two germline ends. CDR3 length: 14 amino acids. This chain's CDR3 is CASSVGRGSDGYTF. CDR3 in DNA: TGTGCCAGCAGCGTAGGGAGGGGTTCAGATGGCTACACCTTC.

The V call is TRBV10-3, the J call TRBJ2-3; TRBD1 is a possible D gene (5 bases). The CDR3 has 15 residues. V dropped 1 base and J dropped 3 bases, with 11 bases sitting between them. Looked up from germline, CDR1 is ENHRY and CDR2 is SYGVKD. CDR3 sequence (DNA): TGTGCCATCAGTGAGTGGTCAGGGTGGACAGATACGCAGTATTTT. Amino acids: CAISEWSGWTDTQYF.

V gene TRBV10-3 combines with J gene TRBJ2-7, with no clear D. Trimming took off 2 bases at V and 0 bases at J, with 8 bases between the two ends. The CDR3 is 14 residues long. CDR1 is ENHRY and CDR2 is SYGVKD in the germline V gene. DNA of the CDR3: TGTGCCATCAGTGAGAGAGATTACTCCTACGAGCAGTACTTC. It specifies CAISERDYSYEQYF.

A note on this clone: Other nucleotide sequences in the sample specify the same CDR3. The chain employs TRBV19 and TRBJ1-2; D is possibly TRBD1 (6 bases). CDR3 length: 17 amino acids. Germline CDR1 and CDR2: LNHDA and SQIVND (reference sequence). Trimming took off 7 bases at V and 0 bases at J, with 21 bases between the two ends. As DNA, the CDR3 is TGTGCCAGTACCACGAGGACAGACCCACTCGCTAACTATGGCTACACCTTC. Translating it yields CASTTRTDPLANYGYTF.

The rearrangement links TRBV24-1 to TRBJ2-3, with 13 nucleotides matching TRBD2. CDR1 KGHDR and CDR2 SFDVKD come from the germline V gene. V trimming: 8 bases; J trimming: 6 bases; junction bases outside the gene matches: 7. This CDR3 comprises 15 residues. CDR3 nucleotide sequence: TGTGCCACCATCGGGACTAGCGGGACCGGGGATACGCAGTATTTT. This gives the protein CATIGTSGTGDTQYF.

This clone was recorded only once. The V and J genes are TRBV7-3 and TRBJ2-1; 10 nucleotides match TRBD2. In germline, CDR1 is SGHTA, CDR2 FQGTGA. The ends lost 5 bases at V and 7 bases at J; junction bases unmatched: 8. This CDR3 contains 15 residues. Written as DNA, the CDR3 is TGTGCCAGCAGCAAAACCGGGACTAGCGAGAATGAGCAGTTCTTC. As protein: CASSKTGTSENEQFF.

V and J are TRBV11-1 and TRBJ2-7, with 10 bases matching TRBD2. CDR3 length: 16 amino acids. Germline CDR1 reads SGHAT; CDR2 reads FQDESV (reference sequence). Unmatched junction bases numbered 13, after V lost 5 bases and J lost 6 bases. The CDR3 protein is CASSPRTSGGRIEQYF. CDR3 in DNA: TGTGCCAGCAGCCCCAGGACTAGCGGAGGGCGGATCGAGCAGTACTTC. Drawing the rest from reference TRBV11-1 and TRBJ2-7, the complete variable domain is EAEVAQSPRYKITEKSQAVAFWCDPISGHATLYWYRQILGQGPELLVQFQDESVVDDSQLPKDRFSAERLKGVDSTLKIQPAELGDSAMYLCASSPRTSGGRIEQYFGPGTRLTVT.